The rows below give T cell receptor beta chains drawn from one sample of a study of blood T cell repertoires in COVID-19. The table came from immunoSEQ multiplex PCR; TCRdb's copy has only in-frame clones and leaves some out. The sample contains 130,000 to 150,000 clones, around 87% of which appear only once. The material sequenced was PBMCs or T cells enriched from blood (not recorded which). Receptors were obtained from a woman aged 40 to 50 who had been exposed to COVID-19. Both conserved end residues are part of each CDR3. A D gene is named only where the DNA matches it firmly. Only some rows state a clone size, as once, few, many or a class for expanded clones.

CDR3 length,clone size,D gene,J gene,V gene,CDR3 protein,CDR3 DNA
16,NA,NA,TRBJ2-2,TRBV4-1,CASSQTIFWSAGELFF,TGCGCCAGCAGCCAGACGATTTTTTGGAGTGCCGGGGAGCTGTTTTTT
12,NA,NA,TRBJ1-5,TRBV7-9,CASSGGDQPQHF,TGTGCCAGCAGCGGAGGGGATCAGCCCCAGCATTTT
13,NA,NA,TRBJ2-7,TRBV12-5,CASGRNIDNEQYF,TGTGCTAGTGGCCGGAATATAGACAACGAGCAGTACTTC
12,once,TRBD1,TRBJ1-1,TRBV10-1,CASSGTGGTAFF,TGCGCCAGCAGCGGGACAGGGGGAACAGCTTTCTTT
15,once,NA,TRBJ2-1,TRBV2,CASTRAATTGNEQFF,TGTGCCAGCACCCGCGCGGCTACCACGGGCAATGAGCAGTTCTTC
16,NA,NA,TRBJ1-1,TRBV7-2,CASSPSIGYGDAEAFF,TGTGCCAGCAGCCCCAGCATAGGTTATGGAGACGCTGAAGCTTTCTTT
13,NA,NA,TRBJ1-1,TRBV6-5,CASSPYRNTEAFF,TGTGCCAGCAGCCCCTACAGGAACACTGAAGCTTTCTTT
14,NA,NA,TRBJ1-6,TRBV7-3,CASSSGDKNSPLHF,TGTGCCAGCAGCTCGGGGGATAAGAATTCACCCCTCCACTTT
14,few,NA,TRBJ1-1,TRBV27,CASSFISGGTEAFF,TGTGCCAGCAGTTTTATCTCGGGGGGCACTGAAGCTTTCTTT
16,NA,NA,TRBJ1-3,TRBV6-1,CASSAGLPYSGNTIYF,TGTGCCAGCAGTGCGGGACTGCCCTACTCTGGAAACACCATATATTTT
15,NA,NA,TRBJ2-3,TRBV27,CASRATRWSTDTQYF,TGTGCCAGCAGGGCGACTAGGTGGAGCACAGATACGCAGTATTTT
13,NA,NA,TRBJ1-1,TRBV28,CASSLVGRGVAFF,TGTGCCAGCAGTCTTGTTGGGAGGGGAGTAGCTTTCTTT
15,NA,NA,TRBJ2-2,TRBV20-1,CSASVQGLHTGELFF,TGCAGTGCTAGTGTCCAGGGGCTCCACACCGGGGAGCTGTTTTTT
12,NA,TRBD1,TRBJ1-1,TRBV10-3,CAITTGDTEAFF,TGTGCCATCACCACAGGGGACACTGAAGCTTTCTTT
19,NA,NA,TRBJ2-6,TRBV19,CASSVSRAKITGGANVLTF,TGTGCCAGTAGTGTATCAAGGGCTAAAATTACGGGAGGGGCCAACGTCCTGACTTTC
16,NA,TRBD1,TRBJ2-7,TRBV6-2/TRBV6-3,CASSPIGTGGDYEQYF,TGTGCCAGCAGCCCAATCGGTACAGGGGGTGACTACGAGCAGTACTTC
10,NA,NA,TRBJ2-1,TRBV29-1,CSVEGREQFF,TGCAGCGTTGAAGGGAGGGAGCAGTTCTTC
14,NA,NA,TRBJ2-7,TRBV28,CASSLVGALYEQYF,TGTGCCAGCAGCCTAGTGGGAGCTCTCTACGAGCAGTACTTC
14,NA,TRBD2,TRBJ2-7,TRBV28,CASSFLAGGYEQYF,TGTGCCAGCAGTTTTTTGGCGGGAGGCTACGAGCAGTACTTC
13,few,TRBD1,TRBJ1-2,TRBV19,CATWTGGYYGYTF,TGTGCCACCTGGACAGGGGGCTACTATGGCTACACCTTC
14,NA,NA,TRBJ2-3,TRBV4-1,CASSQEGGLHTQYF,TGCGCCAGCAGCCAAGAAGGAGGGTTACATACGCAGTATTTT
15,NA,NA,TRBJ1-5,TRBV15,CATSREQGAHQPQHF,TGTGCCACCAGCAGGGAACAGGGAGCACATCAGCCCCAGCATTTT
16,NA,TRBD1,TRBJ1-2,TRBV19,CASSNPQTGGNYGYTF,TGTGCCAGTAGTAATCCCCAGACAGGGGGTAACTATGGCTACACCTTC
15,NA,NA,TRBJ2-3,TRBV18,CASSPGSGPADTQYF,TGTGCCAGCTCACCAGGAAGCGGGCCCGCAGATACGCAGTATTTT
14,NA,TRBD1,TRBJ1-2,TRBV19,CASSAQGAGYGYTF,TGTGCCAGTAGTGCACAGGGGGCTGGCTATGGCTACACCTTC
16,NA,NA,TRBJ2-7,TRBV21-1,CASSKESLMKYYEQYF,TGTGCCAGCAGCAAAGAGAGCCTCATGAAATACTACGAGCAGTACTTC
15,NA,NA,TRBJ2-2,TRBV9,CASSVGLEETGELFF,TGTGCCAGCAGCGTAGGGCTCGAGGAGACCGGGGAGCTGTTTTTT
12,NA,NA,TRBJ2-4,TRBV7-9,CASSLSGDIQYF,TGTGCCAGCAGCTTGTCCGGGGACATTCAGTACTTC
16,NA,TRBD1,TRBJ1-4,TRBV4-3,CASSQEPTGVNEKLFF,TGCGCCAGCAGCCAAGAGCCGACAGGGGTTAATGAAAAACTGTTTTTT
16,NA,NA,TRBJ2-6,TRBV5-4,CASGTPGVSGANVLTF,TGTGCCAGCGGCACCCCCGGGGTTTCTGGGGCCAACGTCCTGACTTTC
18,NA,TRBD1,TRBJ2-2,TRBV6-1,CASSERPSGTGNTGELFF,TGTGCCAGCAGTGAAAGACCCTCCGGGACAGGGAACACCGGGGAGCTGTTTTTT
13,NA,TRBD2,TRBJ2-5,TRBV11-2,CASSVLGGETQYF,TGTGCCAGCTCTGTCTTGGGGGGGGAGACCCAGTACTTC
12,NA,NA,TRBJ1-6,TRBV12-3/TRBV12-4,CASSSGYSPLHF,TGTGCCAGCAGTTCCGGGTACTCACCCCTCCACTTT
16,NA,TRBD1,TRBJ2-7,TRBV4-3,CASSRDAGTGVHEQYF,TGCGCCAGCAGCCGAGACGCCGGGACAGGGGTCCACGAGCAGTACTTC
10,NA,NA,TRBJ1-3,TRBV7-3,CASSRREIYF,TGTGCCAGCAGCCGACGGGAGATATATTTT
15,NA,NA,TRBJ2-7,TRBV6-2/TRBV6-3,CASSYPALVSNEQYF,TGTGCCAGCAGTTACCCAGCGTTGGTAAGCAACGAGCAGTACTTC
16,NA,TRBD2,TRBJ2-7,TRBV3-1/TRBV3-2,CASSHDPGLASHEQYF,TGTGCCAGCAGCCATGACCCGGGACTAGCCTCCCACGAGCAGTACTTC
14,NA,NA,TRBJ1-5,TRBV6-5,CASSAADSNQPQHF,TGTGCCAGCAGCGCGGCCGATAGCAATCAGCCCCAGCATTTT
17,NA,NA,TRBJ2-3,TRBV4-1,CASSQELKRPSTDTQYF,TGCGCCAGCAGCCAAGAATTAAAGCGCCCTAGCACAGATACGCAGTATTTT
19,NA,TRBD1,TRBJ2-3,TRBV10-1,CASSESGQDPTGSTDTQYF,TGCGCCAGCAGTGAGTCGGGACAGGACCCTACTGGTAGCACAGATACGCAGTATTTT
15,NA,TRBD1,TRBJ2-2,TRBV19,CASRARTGNTGELFF,TGTGCCAGTAGAGCCAGGACAGGGAACACCGGGGAGCTGTTTTTT
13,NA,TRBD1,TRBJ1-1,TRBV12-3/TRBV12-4,CASRRTGVTEAFF,TGTGCCAGCAGACGGACAGGGGTAACTGAAGCTTTCTTT
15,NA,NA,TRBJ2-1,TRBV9,CASSVAGYQYNEQFF,TGTGCCAGCAGCGTAGCGGGATACCAGTACAATGAGCAGTTCTTC
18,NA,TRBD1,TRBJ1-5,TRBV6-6,CASSRRQGVGHSNQPQHF,TGTGCCAGCAGTCGGCGACAGGGAGTGGGGCATAGCAATCAGCCCCAGCATTTT
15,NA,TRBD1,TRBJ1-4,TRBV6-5,CASRLTGGGGEKLFF,TGTGCCAGCAGACTGACAGGGGGCGGAGGTGAAAAACTGTTTTTT
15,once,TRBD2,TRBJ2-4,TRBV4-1,CASSQGRGTENIQYF,TGCGCCAGCAGCCAAGGGCGGGGGACCGAAAACATTCAGTACTTC
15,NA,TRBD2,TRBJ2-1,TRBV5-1,CASSLDLAGGVEQFF,TGCGCCAGCAGCTTGGATTTAGCGGGGGGAGTTGAGCAGTTCTTC
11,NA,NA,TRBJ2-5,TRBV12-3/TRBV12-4,CASSFLETQYF,TGTGCCAGCAGTTTTCTGGAGACCCAGTACTTC
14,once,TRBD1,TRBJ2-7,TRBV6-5,CASSYVDRGYEQYF,TGTGCCAGCAGTTACGTGGACAGGGGCTACGAGCAGTACTTC
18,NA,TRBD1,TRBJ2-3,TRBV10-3,CATNHRGGTGGNTDTQYF,TGTGCCACCAACCACCGGGGCGGGACAGGCGGGAACACAGATACGCAGTATTTT
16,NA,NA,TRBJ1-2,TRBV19,CASSIGGSTAGYGYTF,TGTGCCAGTAGTATCGGAGGGTCAACCGCTGGTTATGGCTACACCTTC
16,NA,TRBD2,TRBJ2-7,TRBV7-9,CASSLDTSGRAYEQYF,TGTGCCAGCAGCTTGGATACTAGCGGGAGGGCCTACGAGCAGTACTTC
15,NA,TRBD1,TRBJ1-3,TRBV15,CATSRDGGGGNTIYF,TGTGCCACCAGCAGAGATGGAGGGGGCGGAAACACCATATATTTT
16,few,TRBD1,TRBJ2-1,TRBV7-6,CASSLTTGTGVNEQFF,TGTGCCAGCAGCTTAACTACCGGGACAGGGGTTAATGAGCAGTTCTTC
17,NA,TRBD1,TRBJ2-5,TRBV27,CASSLSGTGLVMGTQYF,TGTGCCAGCAGTTTATCCGGGACAGGGCTGGTCATGGGGACCCAGTACTTC